The source of this T cell receptor (beta chain) is a study of blood T cell repertoires in COVID-19. Study context: Acute and convalescent COVID-19 specimens originated in the United States, Italy and Spain.

In the original processing: Estimated nucleated cell counts came from reference gene primer amplification. Measured with immunoSEQ multiplex PCR; TCRdb has only the in-frame clones, and not every one. V and J calls and clone size are those listed in that table; D and trimming were worked out from the DNA. The sample has 45,000 to 55,000 clones; roughly 79% are singletons. This clone was recorded only once. Sequenced material: peripheral blood. The sequence came from a human donor with active or convalescent COVID-19. The donor label of this sample is uncertain.

The CDR3 loop reads CASSTGYNQPQHF. The CDR3 DNA follows: TGTGCCAGCAGCACAGGGTACAATCAGCCCCAGCATTTT. The chain uses TRBV7-9 and TRBJ1-5, with D maybe TRBD1 (6 bases). This CDR3 has 13 amino acids. Germline V lookup: CDR1 SEHNR, CDR2 FQNEAQ (reference sequence). V lost 5 bases and J 3 bases, leaving 8 bases between the germline ends.